This T cell receptor beta chain was recorded in a study of human T cells and chemical hapten exposure. Overall study context: All through the roughly 24-week study, the scalp of each patient received diphenylcyclopropenone doses weekly. On the upper back, patch tests were applied with 0.01% DPC and read at 6 days. Study-level results: Unchanged with DPC sensitization were TCRs above 1 in 1000 frequency.

Described time point: patch test 1, 2 weeks after DPC sensitization. Treatment of the sample: therapeutic diphenylcyclopropenone sensitization with weekly scalp DPC. Patients had alopecia, were aged 18 to 70, and were not pregnant. This clonotype appeared a few times. Its target is unknown. TCRdb analysed the RACE reads with MiXCR anew, one entry per CDR3 protein. The top ten clones hold 1.7% of a sample with 150,000 to 200,000 distinct CDR3 sequences, 13% to 15% of them seen once. This sequence was found in a woman younger than 45 with alopecia areata. Some clones in this sample may be carry-over from other donors' samples. This material consisted of whole blood, taken in connection with sensitization to the hapten diphenylcyclopropenone (DPC).

CDR3 region: CASSPTGLAQHF. CDR3 coding DNA: TGTGCCAGCAGTCCCACAGGGTTAGCCCAGCATTTT. The chain carries TRBV6-2 or TRBV6-3 and TRBJ1-5; D perhaps matches TRBD1 (6 bases). The germline gives CDR1 MNHEY, CDR2 SVGEGT. Trimming removed 5 bases from V and 11 bases from J, with 13 bases in between. The CDR3 is 12 residues long.